A single sample gave rise to the 32 T cell receptor beta chains below, sequenced in a study of blood T cell repertoires in COVID-19. Sequencing used immunoSEQ multiplex PCR; TCRdb keeps in-frame clones, though not all of them. Here the sample spans 250,000 or so clones, about nine tenths being singletons. Sequencing was performed on peripheral blood. The receptors come from a woman between 35 and 50 years old who had recovered from COVID-19.

This clone was recorded only once. The J gene is TRBJ1-5, the V gene TRBV19, with D uncertain. The germline CDR1 and CDR2 sequences are LNHDA and SQIVND (reference sequence). This CDR3 comprises 15 residues. Between the trimmed V and J ends, which lost 7 bases and 4 bases, there was a span of 17 bases. The CDR3 loop is CASTTSGQLNQPQHF. CDR3 nucleotide sequence: TGTGCCAGTACCACAAGTGGGCAACTGAATCAGCCCCAGCATTTT.

V and J are TRBV11-3 and TRBJ2-7; possible D gene TRBD2, 6 bases. This CDR3 has 15 residues. The germline V gene encodes CDR1 SGHNT and CDR2 YENEEA. Trimming took 0 bases from V and 2 from J, leaving 11 bases between them. The CDR3 is CASSLDTSRTYEQYF. CDR3 coding DNA: TGTGCCAGCAGCTTAGACACTAGCCGGACCTACGAGCAGTACTTC.

This chain uses TRBV7-8 with TRBJ1-4; 7 bases are shared with TRBD1. The CDR3 contains 14 residues. CDR1 is SGHVS, CDR2 FQNEAQ, per germline. The junction had 3 bases not matched to a gene; V was cut back by 4 bases and J by 4 bases. In DNA form, the CDR3 reads TGTGCCAGCAGCTGGGACAGTCTTAATGAAAAACTGTTTTTT. Amino acid sequence: CASSWDSLNEKLFF.

This rearrangement joins TRBV19 to TRBJ1-5; D may be TRBD1 (6 bases). V was trimmed by 7 bases and J by 2 bases, leaving 9 bases between them. Germline-derived CDR1 and CDR2 are LNHDA and SQIVND (reference sequence). The CDR3 spans 13 residues. The CDR3 spells CASTGAGNQPQHF. CDR3 bases: TGTGCCAGTACAGGGGCTGGCAATCAGCCCCAGCATTTT.

V gene TRBV11-2 combines with J gene TRBJ1-4, with D possibly being TRBD1 (6 bases). Germline values: CDR1 SGHAT, CDR2 FQNNGV. This CDR3 comprises 15 residues. V was clipped by 0 bases and J by 5 bases, with 10 bases between them. The CDR3 region is CASSLEGAWNEKLFF. In nucleotides, the CDR3 is TGTGCCAGCAGCTTAGAGGGGGCGTGGAATGAAAAACTGTTTTTT.

The chain combines TRBV10-3 with TRBJ2-1; D is unresolved. Trimming cost V 2 bases and J 9 bases, with 11 bases left between them. The germline gives CDR1 ENHRY, CDR2 SYGVKD. The CDR3 runs 13 residues. The chain's CDR3 is CAISERPGLEQFF. CDR3 nucleotide sequence: TGTGCCATCAGTGAGAGGCCGGGTCTTGAGCAGTTCTTC.

The V gene is TRBV13, the J gene TRBJ2-2; tentative D call: TRBD1 (5 bases). Trimming took 1 base from V and 1 from J, leaving 10 bases between them. CDR3 length: 16 amino acids. Germline V gene lookup returns CDR1 PRHDT and CDR2 FYEKMQ (reference sequence). DNA for the CDR3: TGTGCCAGCAGCTTAGTAGGGGCCCTGAACACCGGGGAGCTGTTTTTT. Translation gives CASSLVGALNTGELFF. Supplemented by reference TRBV13 and TRBJ2-2, the full variable domain reads AAGVIQSPRHLIKEKRETATLKCYPIPRHDTVYWYQQGPGQDPQFLISFYEKMQSDKGSIPDRFSAQQFSDYHSELNMSSLELGDSALYFCASSLVGALNTGELFFGEGSRLTVL.

This clone was observed once. The chain has TRBV4-1 and TRBJ2-7; D gene unclear. Trimming cost V 0 bases and J 3 bases, with 6 bases left between them. Germline V gene lookup returns CDR1 MGHRA and CDR2 YSYEKL. The CDR3 length is 13 residues. CDR3 sequence reads: CASSQDAGYEQYF. The CDR3 bases are TGCGCCAGCAGCCAAGACGCAGGCTACGAGCAGTACTTC.

V and J are TRBV11-2 and TRBJ2-1; TRBD2 matches 9 bases. The CDR3 runs 17 residues. V dropped 4 bases and J dropped 3; count of bases not matched to a gene: 10. CDR1 and CDR2 from the germline V gene are SGHAT and FQNNGV. The CDR3 nucleotides are TGTGCCAGCAGCTCAGCCCCGACTAGCGGAATCTACAATGAGCAGTTCTTC. This sequence encodes CASSSAPTSGIYNEQFF.

This sequence joins TRBV2 and TRBJ1-1; maybe TRBD1 (6 bases). The CDR3 has 15 amino acids. CDR1 SNHLY and CDR2 FYNNEI come from the germline V gene. Trimming pared 5 bases from V and 1 base from J, leaving 14 bases between. CDR3 residues: CASSLQGFENTEAFF. The CDR3 region has the DNA TGTGCCAGCAGTCTCCAGGGGTTCGAGAACACTGAAGCTTTCTTT. Complete variable domain (other parts from reference TRBV2 and TRBJ1-1): EPEVTQTPSHQVTQMGQEVILRCVPISNHLYFYWYRQILGQKVEFLVSFYNNEISEKSEIFDDQFSVERPDGSNFTLKIRSTKLEDSAMYFCASSLQGFENTEAFFGQGTRLTVV.

The V gene is TRBV7-3, the J gene TRBJ2-3; 10 nucleotides match TRBD2. Germline CDR1 SGHTA, CDR2 FQGTGA. V trimming: 5 bases; J trimming: 6 bases; junction bases outside the gene matches: 14. The CDR3 has 17 residues. CDR3 in amino acids: CASSKRTSGTSRDTQYF. CDR3 DNA sequence: TGTGCCAGCAGCAAACGAACTAGCGGGACTTCAAGGGATACGCAGTATTTT.

This chain joins TRBV18 and TRBJ2-1, with TRBD1 matching over 9 bases. The CDR3 is 14 residues long. Germline V gene sequence: CDR1 KGHSH, CDR2 LQKENI. V dropped 5 bases and J dropped 6; count of bases not matched to a gene: 5. CDR3 amino acids: CASSASTGGNEQFF. The CDR3 region has the DNA TGTGCCAGCTCAGCCTCGACAGGGGGCAATGAGCAGTTCTTC.

This clone was seen repeatedly, ten times or more. The chain joins TRBV11-2 to TRBJ2-2, with 9 bases fitting TRBD2. The germline V gene has CDR1 SGHAT and CDR2 FQNNGV. J lost 6 bases, V lost 10 bases, and 15 bases had no gene match. The length of the CDR3 is 16 residues. Here the CDR3 DNA reads TGTGCCACCCCGAAGAGTCCCGCGGGAGGGGCCGGGGAGCTGTTTTTT. Amino acid sequence: CATPKSPAGGAGELFF.

Here the CDR3 reads CASSQEGASTYNEQFF. CDR3 sequence (DNA): TGTGCCAGCAGCCAAGAAGGGGCGTCGACCTACAATGAGCAGTTCTTC. The J gene is TRBJ2-1, the V gene TRBV14; possibly TRBD1 for D (5 bases). Trimming cost V 0 bases and J 2 bases, with 11 bases left between them. Germline V CDR1 and CDR2: SGHDN, FVKESK. The CDR3 is 16 residues long.

In regard to this clone: This sample includes further DNA sequences coding for the same CDR3. This chain joins TRBV30 and TRBJ1-5, with 8 bases matching TRBD1. CDR1 and CDR2 from the germline V gene are GTSNPN and SVGIG (reference sequence). This CDR3 region has 13 residues. The J segment lost 2 bases and the V segment lost 3 bases, leaving 0 bases of the junction unmatched. DNA of the CDR3: TGTGCCTGGAGGGGACAGGGCAATCAGCCCCAGCATTTT. Translating gives CAWRGQGNQPQHF.

The table lists this clone with a count of one. The gene calls are TRBV28 and TRBJ2-7, with 10 bases lining up with TRBD2. CDR1 and CDR2 from the germline V gene are MDHEN and SYDVKM. The V and J ends lost 4 bases and 0 bases, in that order; junction bases with no gene match: 3. The CDR3 is 15 amino acids. The CDR3, as DNA: TGTGCCAGCAGTTCGGGACTAGCGCCCTCCTACGAGCAGTACTTC. The encoded protein is CASSSGLAPSYEQYF.

The chain uses TRBV15 and TRBJ2-7, with TRBD2 matching 7 bases. Per germline, CDR1 LNHNV and CDR2 YYDKDF (reference sequence). Unmatched junction bases numbered 6, after V lost 0 bases and J lost 1 base. This CDR3 has 16 residues. The CDR3 reads CATSRDRLASSYEQYF. The CDR3 nucleotides are TGTGCCACCAGCAGAGATCGACTAGCCAGTTCCTACGAGCAGTACTTC.

This chain joins TRBV7-7 and TRBJ2-6, with a possible D match to TRBD1 (5 bases). This CDR3 has 15 amino acids. Trimming removed 5 bases at V and 2 bases at J, with 10 bases between. Germline loops: CDR1 SSHAT, CDR2 FNYEAQ (reference sequence). CDR3 protein: CASSPQVTGANVLTF. The CDR3 DNA reads TGTGCCAGCAGCCCACAGGTCACTGGGGCCAACGTCCTGACTTTC. Combining the CDR3 with reference TRBV7-7 and TRBJ2-6 gives the whole variable domain GAGVSQSPRYKVTKRGQDVTLRCDPISSHATLYWYQQALGQGPEFLTYFNYEAQPDKSGLPSDRFSAERPEGSISTLTIQRTEQRDSAMYRCASSPQVTGANVLTFGAGSRLTVL.

This chain joins TRBV13 and TRBJ1-2; 7 positions agree with TRBD1. The germline V gene encodes CDR1 PRHDT and CDR2 FYEKMQ (reference sequence). The junction had 5 bases not matched to a gene; V was cut back by 5 bases and J by 2 bases. The CDR3 runs 14 residues. The CDR3 nucleotides are TGTGCCAGCAGCCCCTTGACAGGGAACTATGGCTACACCTTC. Translated: CASSPLTGNYGYTF.

The V and J genes are TRBV4-1 and TRBJ2-5; the D gene is possibly TRBD1 (6 bases). The CDR3 is 15 residues long. The V gene lost 1 base and the J gene lost 5 bases, with 14 bases spanning the gap. The germline CDR1 and CDR2 sequences are MGHRA and YSYEKL. The CDR3 DNA reads as TGCGCCAGCAGCCAAGGGCAGGTTCAGGGGGAGACCCAGTACTTC. The encoded protein is CASSQGQVQGETQYF.

This chain connects TRBV4-2 to TRBJ2-2; perhaps TRBD2 as D (6 bases). The CDR3 has 15 residues. The ends were cut back, 3 bases at V and 5 bases at J, with 13 bases in the middle. From germline, CDR1 is LGHNA and CDR2 YNFKEQ. The CDR3 is CASSHAGRDTGELFF. The CDR3 DNA sequence: TGTGCCAGCAGCCATGCCGGGAGAGATACCGGGGAGCTGTTTTTT.

This sequence joins TRBV4-1 and TRBJ1-1; 7 bases match TRBD1. The length of the CDR3 is 14 residues. V lost 4 bases and J lost 1; bases outside the gene matches: 3. Germline V gives CDR1 MGHRA, CDR2 YSYEKL. The CDR3 is CASSLRQGNTEAFF. The DNA for the CDR3 is TGCGCCAGCAGCCTAAGACAGGGGAACACTGAAGCTTTCTTT.

This chain uses TRBV19 with TRBJ2-3; TRBD2 agrees at 8 bases. The germline gives CDR1 LNHDA, CDR2 SQIVND (reference sequence). The CDR3 contains 16 residues. V trimming: 3 bases; J trimming: 8 bases; junction bases outside the gene matches: 13. Here the CDR3 reads CASSIAPGTSMGTQYF. CDR3 sequence (DNA): TGTGCCAGTAGTATCGCCCCCGGGACTAGTATGGGTACGCAGTATTTT. The full variable domain, rest sourced from reference TRBV19 and TRBJ2-3, is DGGITQSPKYLFRKEGQNVTLSCEQNLNHDAMYWYRQDPGQGLRLIYYSQIVNDFQKGDIAEGYSVSREKKESFPLTVTSAQKNPTAFYLCASSIAPGTSMGTQYFGPGTRLTVL.

The chain has TRBV5-4 and TRBJ2-1; 7 bases are shared with TRBD1. The V segment lost 4 bases and the J segment 4 bases; nucleotides outside the gene matches: 5. The germline gives CDR1 SGHNT, CDR2 YYREEE (reference sequence). The CDR3 runs 14 residues. As DNA, the CDR3 is TGTGCCAGCAGCGCTCCGGGACAGTACAATGAGCAGTTCTTC. Translating it yields CASSAPGQYNEQFF.

The chain employs TRBV6-2 or TRBV6-3 and TRBJ2-5; the match to TRBD1 covers 9 bases. J lost 8 bases, V lost 8 bases, and 12 bases had no gene match. Looked up from germline, CDR1 is MNHEY and CDR2 is SVGEGT. The CDR3 is 14 amino acids. DNA of the CDR3: TGTGCCAGCCGTTCAGGACAGGGGTTAGTCACCCAGTACTTC. Amino acids: CASRSGQGLVTQYF.

This clone is a singleton in its sample. V usage is TRBV9 and J usage is TRBJ2-1; 9 nucleotides match TRBD2. This CDR3 contains 17 residues. Germline assignment: CDR1 SGDLS and CDR2 YYNGEE. With 0 bases clipped from V and 7 bases from J, the junction kept 11 bases outside the gene matches. The CDR3 region is CASSVAGGREGRNEQFF. CDR3 nucleotide sequence: TGTGCCAGCAGCGTAGCTGGGGGGCGGGAGGGCCGGAATGAGCAGTTCTTC.

The rearrangement uses TRBV4-1 and TRBJ1-2; 7 positions match TRBD1. The CDR3 totals 14 residues. CDR1 is MGHRA and CDR2 is YSYEKL in the germline V gene. The trim removed 7 bases at V and 7 bases at J, leaving 12 bases unmatched. CDR3 protein: CASTRQGEKGGYTF. CDR3 nucleotide sequence: TGCGCCAGCACCCGACAGGGAGAGAAGGGTGGCTACACCTTC.

This chain joins TRBV5-4 and TRBJ2-7; 8 nucleotides match TRBD2. With 0 bases clipped from V and 0 bases from J, the junction kept 17 bases outside the gene matches. This CDR3 contains 20 residues. In germline, CDR1 is SGHNT, CDR2 YYREEE (reference sequence). Here the CDR3 DNA reads TGTGCCAGCAGCTTGGGTTTCGGGACTAGTTCGCCCGGGGCCTCCTACGAGCAGTACTTC. It yields the protein CASSLGFGTSSPGASYEQYF.

The CDR3 bases are TGTGCCAGCTCACCCGCAGGTTATTACGAGCAGTACTTC. It is translated as CASSPAGYYEQYF. The chain combines TRBV18 with TRBJ2-7; D is unclear. The CDR3 runs 13 residues. Per the germline V gene, CDR1 is KGHSH and CDR2 is LQKENI. V lost 3 bases, J lost 4 bases, and 10 bases lay in between.

This chain connects TRBV7-9 to TRBJ2-4, with D perhaps matching TRBD2 (5 bases). Trimming pared 4 bases from V and 9 bases from J, leaving 13 bases between. CDR1 SEHNR and CDR2 FQNEAQ come from the germline V gene (reference sequence). This CDR3 comprises 13 residues. CDR3 protein: CASSSEGLGIQYF. The CDR3 DNA is TGTGCCAGCAGCTCAGAGGGCCTTGGCATTCAGTACTTC.

This chain links TRBV29-1 with TRBJ1-1; D is possibly TRBD1 (5 bases). This CDR3 comprises 13 residues. CDR1 is SQVTM and CDR2 is ANQGSEA in the germline V gene. The CDR3 sequence: CSGGSGHGTEAFF. Here the CDR3 DNA reads TGCAGTGGGGGGTCGGGGCATGGGACTGAAGCTTTCTTT.

The chain joins TRBV2 to TRBJ2-7; 13 bases map to TRBD2. V was clipped by 6 bases and J by 7 bases; unmatched bases: 15. The CDR3 is 17 amino acids. Per the germline V gene, CDR1 is SNHLY and CDR2 is FYNNEI. The CDR3 sequence: CASSPGRTSGSVREQYF. CDR3 DNA: TGTGCCAGCAGCCCCGGACGGACTAGCGGGAGTGTAAGGGAGCAGTACTTC. Drawing the rest from reference TRBV2 and TRBJ2-7, the complete variable domain is EPEVTQTPSHQVTQMGQEVILRCVPISNHLYFYWYRQILGQKVEFLVSFYNNEISEKSEIFDDQFSVERPDGSNFTLKIRSTKLEDSAMYFCASSPGRTSGSVREQYFGPGTRLTVT.